The 8 T cell receptor beta chains below were found in one sample sequenced in a study of CD8 T cells in Susac syndrome. The authors reverse transcribed roughly 0.5 to 1 ug RNA with random hexamers. TCRdb reprocessed the immunoSEQ multiplex PCR reads via MiXCR and lists one record per CDR3 protein. The top ten clones hold roughly 0.29% of a sample with some 100,000 distinct CDR3 sequences, nearly 97% of them seen once. Material for sequencing was CD8+ T cells from PBMCs. All receptors derive from a human donor with Susac syndrome.

This clonotype turned up a few times. This chain links TRBV9 with TRBJ2-5; the match to TRBD1 covers 7 bases. The ends lost 5 bases at V and 5 bases at J; junction bases unmatched: 12. This CDR3 has 15 amino acids. From germline, CDR1 is SGDLS and CDR2 YYNGEE. CDR3 region: CASSSLGGLGETQYF. CDR3 sequence (DNA): TGTGCCAGCAGTTCCCTAGGGGGCTTGGGGGAGACCCAGTACTTC.

The rearrangement links TRBV25-1 to TRBJ1-4; D is ambiguous. The ends were cut back, 3 bases at V and 6 bases at J, with 8 bases in the middle. CDR1 and CDR2 (germline): MGHDK, SYGVNS. The CDR3 is 13 amino acids. CDR3 sequence (DNA): TGTGCCAGCAGTGACGGGAGGGATGAAAAACTGTTTTTT. Translated, it gives CASSDGRDEKLFF. Drawing the rest from reference TRBV25-1 and TRBJ1-4, the complete variable domain is EADIYQTPRYLVIGTGKKITLECSQTMGHDKMYWYQQDPGMELHLIHYSYGVNSTEKGDLSSESTVSRIRTEHFPLTLESARPSHTSQYLCASSDGRDEKLFFGSGTQLSVL.

This clonotype was found once. This chain connects TRBV29-1 to TRBJ2-1, with D possibly matching TRBD2 (6 bases). Germline V gene lookup returns CDR1 SQVTM and CDR2 ANQGSEA. The germline V and J ends were trimmed by 1 base and 4 bases, with 17 bases remaining between them. The CDR3 runs to 16 residues. CDR3 residues: CSVEASSAATYNEQFF. The CDR3 DNA is TGCAGCGTTGAAGCCTCTAGCGCGGCCACTTACAATGAGCAGTTCTTC.

The rearrangement uses TRBV5-6 and TRBJ2-7; TRBD2 might be the D (5 bases). Between the trimmed V and J ends, which lost 0 bases and 2 bases, there was a span of 12 bases. The CDR3 loop spans 15 amino acids. CDR1 is SGHDT and CDR2 is YYEEEE in the germline V gene. The CDR3, as DNA: TGTGCCAGCAGCTTGGGGACTGCTGATCCCTACGAGCAGTACTTC. Translating gives CASSLGTADPYEQYF.

V gene TRBV9 combines with J gene TRBJ2-7; 9 bases map to TRBD1. The CDR3 extends over 15 amino acids. Germline values: CDR1 SGDLS, CDR2 YYNGEE. The ends lost 0 bases at V and 6 bases at J; junction bases unmatched: 7. CDR3 nucleotide sequence: TGTGCCAGCAGCGTAGCAAGGGACAGGGAGGGCGAGCAGTACTTC. This sequence encodes CASSVARDREGEQYF.

This clonotype has more than one count but fewer than ten. The J gene is TRBJ1-2, the V gene TRBV4-1; D not resolved. Germline CDR1 and CDR2: MGHRA and YSYEKL. Trimming removed 3 bases from V and 3 bases from J, with 5 bases in between. The CDR3 runs 12 residues. CDR3: CASSQDYYGYTF. CDR3 DNA sequence: TGCGCCAGCAGCCAGGATTACTATGGCTACACCTTC.

The chain links TRBV15 to TRBJ1-1, with 7 bases matching TRBD1. Germline CDR1 LNHNV, CDR2 YYDKDF (reference sequence). The CDR3 is made up of 13 amino acids. With 7 bases clipped from V and 0 bases from J, the junction kept 2 bases outside the gene matches. CDR3 nucleotide sequence: TGTGCCACCACAGACAGGGTGAACACTGAAGCTTTCTTT. Translated: CATTDRVNTEAFF.

The rearrangement links TRBV6-5 to TRBJ2-7; possible D gene TRBD1, 6 bases. This CDR3 is 11 amino acids long. V was shortened by 10 bases and J by 4 bases, with 11 bases between the two germline ends. The V gene's germline CDR1 is MNHEY and CDR2 SVGAGI. In DNA form, the CDR3 reads TGTGCCACCCAACAGGGATACGAGCAGTACTTC. Protein sequence: CATQQGYEQYF.